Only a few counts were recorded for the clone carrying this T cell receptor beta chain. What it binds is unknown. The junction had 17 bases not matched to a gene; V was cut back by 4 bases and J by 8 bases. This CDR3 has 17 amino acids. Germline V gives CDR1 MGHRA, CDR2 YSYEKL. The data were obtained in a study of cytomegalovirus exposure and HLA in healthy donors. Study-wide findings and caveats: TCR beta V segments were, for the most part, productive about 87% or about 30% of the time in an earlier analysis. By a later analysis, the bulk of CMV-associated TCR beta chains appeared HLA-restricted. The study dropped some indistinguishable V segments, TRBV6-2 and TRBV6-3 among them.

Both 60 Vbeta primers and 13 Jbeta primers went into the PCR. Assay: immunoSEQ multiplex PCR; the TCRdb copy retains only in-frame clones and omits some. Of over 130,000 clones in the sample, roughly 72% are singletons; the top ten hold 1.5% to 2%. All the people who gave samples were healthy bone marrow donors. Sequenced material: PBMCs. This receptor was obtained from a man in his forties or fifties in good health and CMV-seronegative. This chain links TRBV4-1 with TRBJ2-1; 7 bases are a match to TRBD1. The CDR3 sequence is CASSPMLPGRGGDEQFF. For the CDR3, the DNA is TGCGCCAGCAGCCCTATGTTACCGGGCCGAGGGGGCGATGAGCAGTTCTTC.